The clone carrying this T cell receptor beta chain was observed once. Its matching antigen is unknown. The data were obtained in a study of glioma-infiltrating T cells after dendritic cell vaccination. Study context: Patients received autologous tumor lysate-pulsed dendritic cell vaccination between 2003 and 2012.

General study results and limits: No direct clonality-survival link was found; a diverse polyclonal response may matter.

Time point reported: after dendritic cell vaccination, including at tumor progression/relapse. Primers: 60 V beta forward and 13 J beta reverse. Assay used: immunoSEQ multiplex PCR; TCRdb lists only in-frame clones, some missing. The top ten clones hold 2.5% to 3% of a sample with about 110,000 clones, roughly 90% of them seen once. CDR1 is MGHDK, CDR2 SYGVNS, per germline. This CDR3 is 13 amino acids long. Trimming took off 4 bases at V and 11 bases at J, with 15 bases between the two ends. The sequence came from a human donor with glioblastoma. The specimen was blood, collected after dendritic cell vaccination. This sequence joins TRBV25-1 and TRBJ2-1, with D possibly TRBD2 on 6 matching bases. In nucleotides, the CDR3 is TGTGCCAGCAGTGCGGGGGTCCTTAGAAAGCAGTTCTTC. This encodes CASSAGVLRKQFF.